A single sample gave rise to the 23 T cell receptor beta chains below, sequenced in a study of blood T cell repertoires in COVID-19. Clones were read by immunoSEQ multiplex PCR, and TCRdb kept only the in-frame ones, dropping some. The sample shows about 83,000 clones, roughly 87% of them seen only once. Input material: peripheral blood. The receptors here all came from a woman aged 45-59 years with active or convalescent COVID-19.

The V call is TRBV4-1, the J call TRBJ1-1; D is possibly TRBD1 (6 bases). The CDR3 runs 15 residues. The V gene lost 1 base and the J gene lost 4 bases, with 13 bases spanning the gap. Germline CDR1 is MGHRA and CDR2 is YSYEKL. The CDR3 here is CASSQGEGDRTEAFF. CDR3 in DNA: TGCGCCAGCAGCCAAGGGGAGGGGGATCGCACTGAAGCTTTCTTT.

The rearrangement links TRBV6-5 to TRBJ2-5; D gene uncertain. Per germline, CDR1 MNHEY and CDR2 SVGAGI. The CDR3 length is 13 residues. Trimming took 5 bases from V and 8 from J, leaving 15 bases between them. CDR3 loop: CASSPENERTQYF. For the CDR3, the DNA is TGTGCCAGCAGTCCCGAGAATGAAAGAACCCAGTACTTC.

The CDR3 nucleotides read TGTGCCAGCAGCGTGGGCAACTACGAGCAGTACTTC. Translation gives CASSVGNYEQYF. V is TRBV11-3 and J is TRBJ2-7; D gene uncertain. V was pared by 5 bases and J by 3 bases, with 8 bases between. CDR3 size: 12 residues. Germline lookup yields CDR1 SGHNT and CDR2 YENEEA. The full variable domain, with the rest looked up from reference TRBV11-3 and TRBJ2-7, is EAGVVQSPRYKIIEKKQPVAFWCNPISGHNTLYWYLQNLGQGPELLIRYENEEAVDDSQLPKDRFSAERLKGVDSTLKIQPAELGDSAVYLCASSVGNYEQYFGPGTRLTVT.

CDR3 protein: CASSRPQGRNEQYF. The CDR3 DNA sequence: TGTGCCAGCAGCCGACCACAGGGGAGGAACGAGCAGTACTTC. The rearrangement joins TRBV6-5 to TRBJ2-7; TRBD1 might be the D (7 bases). Germline V gives CDR1 MNHEY, CDR2 SVGAGI. Deletions cut 6 bases from V and 5 bases from J, with 17 bases between. The CDR3 is made up of 14 amino acids.

The CDR3 sequence: CASSSGQVSNSPLHF. The CDR3 DNA reads TGTGCCAGCAGCTCCGGACAGGTCTCTAATTCACCCCTCCACTTT. The rearrangement joins TRBV7-9 to TRBJ1-6; 7 positions match TRBD1. This CDR3 spans 15 amino acids. V trimming: 4 bases; J trimming: 6 bases; junction bases outside the gene matches: 6. Germline V gene data show CDR1 as SEHNR and CDR2 as FQNEAQ (reference sequence).

This chain connects TRBV5-4 to TRBJ2-7; D is uncertain. Germline CDR1 is SGHNT and CDR2 is YYREEE (reference sequence). Trimming stripped 1 base from V and 1 base from J, with 12 bases between. The CDR3 has 15 residues. In DNA form, the CDR3 reads TGTGCCAGCAGCTTGTTAGACTCTGGGTCCTACGAGCAGTACTTC. Protein sequence: CASSLLDSGSYEQYF.

The chain is built from TRBV3-1 (or the pseudogene TRBV3-2) and TRBJ2-3; maybe TRBD1 (7 bases). The CDR3 consists of 14 residues. Trimming pared 2 bases from V and 6 bases from J, leaving 12 bases between. Germline loops: CDR1 LGHDT, CDR2 YNNKEL (reference sequence). CDR3: CASSQLQGRDTQYF. DNA for the CDR3: TGTGCCAGCAGCCAACTACAGGGGAGGGATACGCAGTATTTT.

This clone turned up a few times. V and J are TRBV2 and TRBJ2-7, with D maybe TRBD2 (5 bases). The germline V gene encodes CDR1 SNHLY and CDR2 FYNNEI. V was trimmed by 8 bases and J by 9 bases, leaving 20 bases between them. This CDR3 has 13 amino acids. DNA for the CDR3: TGTGCCAGCGGGAGCCGTCGGGTTCTTGGGCAGTACTTC. Residues: CASGSRRVLGQYF.

The genes are TRBV19 and TRBJ2-5, with D maybe TRBD2 (7 bases). The CDR3 has 14 amino acids. V dropped 7 bases and J dropped 4 bases, with 16 bases sitting between them. Germline loops: CDR1 LNHDA, CDR2 SQIVND (reference sequence). The DNA for the CDR3 is TGTGCCAGTACCCCAAGGGGGGGGTTAGAGACCCAGTACTTC. Residues: CASTPRGGLETQYF.

V gene TRBV30 combines with J gene TRBJ2-2; maybe TRBD1 (5 bases). CDR3 length: 15 residues. CDR1 GTSNPN and CDR2 SVGIG come from the germline V gene (reference sequence). Deletions cut 3 bases from V and 3 bases from J, with 14 bases between. CDR3 sequence: CAWRGRVFYTGELFF. In DNA form, the CDR3 reads TGTGCCTGGAGAGGCAGGGTGTTTTACACCGGGGAGCTGTTTTTT.

J is TRBJ1-5 and V is TRBV6-5; D gene uncertain. The germline V and J ends were trimmed by 8 bases and 2 bases, with 16 bases remaining between them. This CDR3 spans 15 amino acids. Looked up from germline, CDR1 is MNHEY and CDR2 is SVGAGI. The CDR3 sequence is CASAKGSAGNQPQHF. The CDR3 DNA is TGTGCCAGCGCGAAAGGATCGGCGGGCAATCAGCCCCAGCATTTT.

The chain has TRBV9 and TRBJ1-4, with 9 bases identical to TRBD1. CDR1 is SGDLS, CDR2 YYNGEE, per germline. J lost 6 bases, V lost 0 bases, and 3 bases had no gene match. The CDR3 covers 15 residues. Here the CDR3 reads CASSVETGGHEKLFF. The CDR3, as DNA: TGTGCCAGCAGCGTAGAGACAGGGGGGCATGAAAAACTGTTTTTT.

The CDR3 nucleotides are TGTGCCAGCTCACCTGGGACAGGGGGCAATCAGCCCCAGCATTTT. Amino acid sequence: CASSPGTGGNQPQHF. This chain joins TRBV18 and TRBJ1-5, with TRBD1 matching over 10 bases. Germline V CDR1 and CDR2: KGHSH, LQKENI. J lost 2 bases, V lost 3 bases, and 1 base had no gene match. CDR3 size: 15 residues.

The rearrangement links TRBV5-5 to TRBJ1-1, with D maybe TRBD1 (6 bases). The germline CDR1 and CDR2 sequences are SGHKS and YYEKEE (reference sequence). Trimming removed 1 base from V and 4 bases from J, with 11 bases in between. The CDR3 consists of 14 residues. The DNA for the CDR3 is TGTGCCAGCAGCTTGTGGGGGCAGGGCACTGAAGCTTTCTTT. It encodes CASSLWGQGTEAFF.

This chain uses TRBV9 with TRBJ2-3; 11 bases map to TRBD2. CDR1 and CDR2 (germline): SGDLS, YYNGEE. The CDR3 has 18 amino acids. Unmatched junction bases numbered 9, after V lost 3 bases and J lost 0 bases. The CDR3 sequence is CASSDGPGTSGSTDTQYF. For the CDR3, the DNA is TGTGCCAGCAGCGATGGTCCCGGGACTAGCGGCAGCACAGATACGCAGTATTTT.

J is TRBJ1-2 and V is TRBV2, with 8 bases fitting TRBD1. Germline assignment: CDR1 SNHLY and CDR2 FYNNEI. With V trimmed by 6 bases and J by 7 bases, 10 bases remained unmatched. The CDR3 has 14 amino acids. This CDR3 is CASRGTGRSSGYTF. CDR3 DNA sequence: TGTGCCAGCAGGGGGACAGGTCGGTCCTCTGGCTACACCTTC.

The rearrangement links TRBV2 to TRBJ1-2; TRBD1 aligns across 8 bases. The CDR3 extends over 14 amino acids. CDR1 is SNHLY and CDR2 is FYNNEI in the germline V gene. V dropped 2 bases and J dropped 6; count of bases not matched to a gene: 5. The CDR3 DNA reads as TGTGCCAGCAGTGAACGACAGGGGAGCGATGGCTACACCTTC. Protein product: CASSERQGSDGYTF.

The chain is built from TRBV3-1 (or the pseudogene TRBV3-2) and TRBJ1-5; TRBD1 agrees at 9 bases. The CDR3 has 17 residues. The V and J ends lost 1 base and 1 base, in that order; junction bases with no gene match: 5. Germline V CDR1 and CDR2: LGHDT, YNNKEL (reference sequence). The CDR3 DNA is TGTGCCAGCAGCCAAGGGACAGGGGACGTCAGCAATCAGCCCCAGCATTTT. Translation gives CASSQGTGDVSNQPQHF.

The genes are TRBV2 and TRBJ2-7; 8 nucleotides line up with TRBD1. Germline values: CDR1 SNHLY, CDR2 FYNNEI. The CDR3 totals 12 residues. Trimming removed 11 bases from V and 2 bases from J; junction bases left unmatched: 5. CDR3 protein: CAALTGAYEQYF. The DNA for the CDR3 is TGTGCCGCATTGACAGGGGCCTACGAGCAGTACTTC.

The V and J genes are TRBV6-6 and TRBJ1-1, with D possibly being TRBD1 (6 bases). Germline loops: CDR1 MNHNY, CDR2 SVGAGI (reference sequence). This CDR3 comprises 13 residues. CDR3 nucleotides: TGTGCAGCACGGGGGGGCCCGAGGACTGAAGCTTTCTTT. Protein sequence: CAARGGPRTEAFF.

This clone was detected once. The V call is TRBV5-4, the J call TRBJ2-7; D ambiguous. The CDR3 runs to 16 residues. The V end lost 1 base, the J end lost 9 bases, and 23 bases lay between the germline ends. CDR1 SGHNT and CDR2 YYREEE come from the germline V gene (reference sequence). CDR3 amino acids: CASSLWLTAGGVGQYF. The CDR3 DNA reads TGTGCCAGCAGCTTGTGGCTGACCGCCGGTGGAGTGGGGCAGTACTTC. The full variable domain, in which reference TRBV5-4 and TRBJ2-7 provide the parts outside the CDR3, is ETGVTQSPTHLIKTRGQQVTLRCSSQSGHNTVSWYQQALGQGPQFIFQYYREEENGRGNFPPRFSGLQFPNYSSELNVNALELDDSALYLCASSLWLTAGGVGQYFGPGTRLTVT.

The chain is built from TRBV6-1 and TRBJ1-2; a weak D match, TRBD1 (5 bases). Germline CDR1 MNHNS, CDR2 SASEGT. V shed 0 bases and J shed 3 bases, with 11 bases lying between them. This CDR3 has 15 amino acids. The CDR3 is CASSEAGWGYYGYTF. In DNA form, the CDR3 reads TGTGCCAGCAGTGAAGCGGGGTGGGGCTACTATGGCTACACCTTC.

This clone was counted a single time. V is TRBV6-5 and J is TRBJ1-6; TRBD1 matches at 7 bases. From germline, CDR1 is MNHEY and CDR2 SVGAGI. The V segment lost 0 bases and the J segment 7 bases; nucleotides outside the gene matches: 6. The CDR3 is made up of 16 amino acids. CDR3 loop: CASSYSTGQQNSPLHF. The CDR3 nucleotides are TGTGCCAGCAGTTACTCGACAGGGCAGCAAAATTCACCCCTCCACTTT.